The text below deals with one TCR beta chain. Its antigen is unknown. These data originate in a study of coeliac disease. The overall study: The study queried TRBV7-2 bias without high-resolution HLA data.

Study-level findings and limits: Only 1 of 6 controls, but 9 of 18 coeliac samples, showed published gliadin-specific TRB sequences.

The CDR3 runs 15 residues. The germline gives CDR1 LNHDA, CDR2 SQIVND (reference sequence). V gave up 5 bases and J gave up 7 bases; unmatched junction bases: 6. TCRdb keeps only in-frame clones here, not all; method: immunoSEQ multiplex PCR. The top ten hold 9.2% of the sample, which has about 2,200 clones, approximately 61% seen once. This chain uses TRBV19 with TRBJ1-6, with 9 bases lining up with TRBD1. Sequencing input: lamina propria lymphocytes from the gut. This sequence was found in a woman in her twenties or thirties with active celiac disease. This CDR3 is CASSLDRGGNSPLHF. The CDR3 DNA reads TGTGCCAGTAGTCTCGACAGGGGGGGAAATTCACCCCTCCACTTT.